This entry lists 23 T cell receptor beta chains sequenced from one sample in a study of T cell responses to AZD1222 COVID-19 vaccine. Sequenced by immunoSEQ multiplex PCR; TCRdb stores in-frame clones only, minus some. The table records some 150,000 clones, roughly 90% of them present only once. Sequences were derived from peripheral blood, sampled 28 days after the second AZD1222 dose. These receptors all stem from an adult who received the AZD1222 COVID-19 vaccine.

The V call is TRBV7-9, the J call TRBJ1-6; D perhaps matches TRBD1 (6 bases). Trimming cost V 7 bases and J 0 bases, with 13 bases left between them. This CDR3 has 16 residues. Germline CDR1 and CDR2: SEHNR and FQNEAQ (reference sequence). Here the CDR3 DNA reads TGTGCCAGCACCAACCTAGGGGGCTCCTATAATTCACCCCTCCACTTT. This encodes CASTNLGGSYNSPLHF.

This chain uses TRBV6-5 with TRBJ1-2; possibly TRBD1 for D (6 bases). V was cut by 5 bases and J by 8 bases, with 15 bases left in between. This CDR3 region has 13 residues. The V gene's germline CDR1 is MNHEY and CDR2 SVGAGI. In DNA, the CDR3 is TGTGCCAGCAGTCTCCTGGGGGCAGGGGGCTACACCTTC. Amino acids: CASSLLGAGGYTF.

The chain has TRBV9 and TRBJ1-1, with 8 nucleotides matching TRBD1. Germline CDR1 SGDLS, CDR2 YYNGEE. Losses at the gene ends were 3 bases for V and 2 bases for J; bases not matched to a gene: 6. The CDR3 has 15 amino acids. In DNA, the CDR3 is TGTGCCAGCAGCGGCGGACAGGGAACAAACACTGAAGCTTTCTTT. It translates to CASSGGQGTNTEAFF.

The chain carries TRBV18 and TRBJ1-6, with TRBD1 identical over 7 bases. The germline CDR1 and CDR2 sequences are KGHSH and LQKENI. CDR3 length equals 14 residues. Trimming removed 4 bases from V and 6 bases from J; junction bases left unmatched: 3. As DNA, the CDR3 is TGTGCCAGCTCACGGGACAGACTTAATTCACCCCTCCACTTT. Translation gives CASSRDRLNSPLHF.

This clone appeared once. This chain links TRBV5-1 with TRBJ2-7, with D perhaps TRBD2 (6 bases). V dropped 3 bases and J dropped 4 bases, with 14 bases sitting between them. Germline lookup yields CDR1 SGHRS and CDR2 YFSETQ. The CDR3 has 14 residues. The CDR3 region is CASSSDVGGYEQYF. The CDR3 DNA is TGCGCCAGCAGCTCGGACGTCGGGGGTTACGAGCAGTACTTC. Based on the CDR3 plus reference TRBV5-1 and TRBJ2-7, the full variable domain is KAGVTQTPRYLIKTRGQQVTLSCSPISGHRSVSWYQQTPGQGLQFLFEYFSETQRNKGNFPGRFSGRQFSNSRSEMNVSTLELGDSALYLCASSSDVGGYEQYFGPGTRLTVT.

V usage is TRBV9 and J usage is TRBJ2-5; 7 bases are a match to TRBD1. Germline CDR1 is SGDLS and CDR2 is YYNGEE. The CDR3 length is 13 residues. V lost 3 bases to trimming and J lost 4 bases; unmatched junction nucleotides: 3. CDR3 loop: CASSARGPETQYF. The CDR3 DNA follows: TGTGCCAGCAGCGCGAGGGGGCCAGAGACCCAGTACTTC.

The rearrangement links TRBV6-5 to TRBJ1-2; 7 bases are a match to TRBD1. From germline, CDR1 is MNHEY and CDR2 SVGAGI. V dropped 5 bases and J dropped 1; count of bases not matched to a gene: 7. The CDR3 runs to 15 residues. The chain's CDR3 is CASSPQGNSNYGYTF. The CDR3 DNA sequence: TGTGCCAGCAGTCCACAGGGGAATAGTAACTATGGCTACACCTTC.

CDR3 nucleotide sequence: TGTGCCAGCAGCTTTATAGGGACACTTGCGCTCTATGGCTACACCTTC. Protein sequence: CASSFIGTLALYGYTF. The chain employs TRBV5-6 and TRBJ1-2, with D perhaps TRBD1 (6 bases). The CDR3 length is 16 residues. The germline V gene has CDR1 SGHDT and CDR2 YYEEEE. V lost 2 bases and J 4 bases, leaving 18 bases between the germline ends.

The gene calls are TRBV11-2 and TRBJ1-4; the D gene is possibly TRBD1 (6 bases). Trimming pared 4 bases from V and 12 bases from J, leaving 15 bases between. This CDR3 comprises 13 residues. CDR1 is SGHAT and CDR2 is FQNNGV in the germline V gene. The chain's CDR3 is CASSSRGGLELFF. The CDR3 nucleotides are TGTGCCAGCAGCTCCCGCGGGGGGCTGGAACTGTTTTTT. The variable domain in full, completed from reference TRBV11-2 and TRBJ1-4, reads EAGVAQSPRYKIIEKRQSVAFWCNPISGHATLYWYQQILGQGPKLLIQFQNNGVVDDSQLPKDRFSAERLKGVDSTLKIQPAKLEDSAVYLCASSSRGGLELFFGSGTQLSVL.

This sequence joins TRBV23-1 and TRBJ1-2; TRBD1 agrees at 7 bases. Being an ORF, TRBV23-1 has a function that is uncertain. The CDR3 extends over 14 amino acids. J gave up 5 bases and V 6 bases, and 9 bases lay outside the gene matches. DNA of the CDR3: TGCGCCAGCAGCCACCGGGACAGAGATTATGGCTACACCTTC. Encoded protein: CASSHRDRDYGYTF.

This clone was picked up one time. The V and J genes are TRBV25-1 and TRBJ2-3; the match to TRBD2 covers 10 bases. Germline assignment: CDR1 MGHDK and CDR2 SYGVNS. V shed 3 bases, J shed 2 bases, and the junction held 11 bases outside the gene matches. The CDR3 contains 18 residues. CDR3: CASSDSLPGLANTDTQYF. CDR3 in DNA: TGTGCCAGCAGTGACTCACTTCCGGGACTAGCGAACACAGATACGCAGTATTTT.

This clone was counted once. The rearrangement links TRBV2 to TRBJ2-5, with no clear D. V lost 7 bases to trimming and J lost 8 bases, with 14 bases between them. There are 12 residues in the CDR3. The germline CDR1 and CDR2 sequences are SNHLY and FYNNEI. CDR3 coding DNA: TGTGCCAGCACTTATGGCCTGTCAACCCAGTACTTC. Translating it yields CASTYGLSTQYF. The complete variable domain, with remaining parts taken from reference TRBV2 and TRBJ2-5, reads EPEVTQTPSHQVTQMGQEVILRCVPISNHLYFYWYRQILGQKVEFLVSFYNNEISEKSEIFDDQFSVERPDGSNFTLKIRSTKLEDSAMYFCASTYGLSTQYFGPGTRLLVL.

The gene calls are TRBV18 and TRBJ2-7; D possibly corresponds to TRBD2 (5 bases). The germline V gene encodes CDR1 KGHSH and CDR2 LQKENI. This CDR3 has 15 residues. Trimming cost V 5 bases and J 4 bases, with 18 bases left between them. CDR3 DNA: TGTGCCAGCTCAATCAGTGCCCTGTCGGGGTACGAGCAGTACTTC. Amino acids: CASSISALSGYEQYF.

The chain recombines TRBV19 with TRBJ2-5; 11 bases are a match to TRBD2. V dropped 6 bases and J dropped 2; count of bases not matched to a gene: 5. This CDR3 has 15 amino acids. From germline, CDR1 is LNHDA and CDR2 SQIVND (reference sequence). CDR3 sequence (DNA): TGTGCCAGTAGACTAGCGGGGGTCGAACAAGAGACCCAGTACTTC. Translated, it gives CASRLAGVEQETQYF.

The V and J genes are TRBV27 and TRBJ2-1; D may be TRBD1 or TRBD2 (5 bases each). The CDR3 runs to 19 residues. The V and J ends lost 2 bases and 12 bases respectively, with 32 bases between them. Germline loops: CDR1 MNHEY, CDR2 SMNVEV (reference sequence). The CDR3 coding sequence is TGTGCCAGCAGTTTAAAATCAACTCGCACGGGGCCACCACAATTTCTGCAGTTCTTC. Residues: CASSLKSTRTGPPQFLQFF.

V gene TRBV3-1 (or the pseudogene TRBV3-2) combines with J gene TRBJ1-2; no firm D call. The CDR3 is 13 residues long. Germline V gene lookup returns CDR1 LGHDT and CDR2 YNNKEL (reference sequence). The V end lost 3 bases, the J end lost 8 bases, and 13 bases lay between the germline ends. The CDR3 protein is CASSHDLTGGYTF. The CDR3 coding sequence is TGTGCCAGCAGCCACGACTTAACGGGGGGCTACACCTTC.

This clone was observed once. The chain employs TRBV18 and TRBJ1-2, with TRBD1 matching over 9 bases. CDR3 length equals 16 residues. V was pared by 2 bases and J by 7 bases, with 11 bases of the junction left unmatched. The germline V gene encodes CDR1 KGHSH and CDR2 LQKENI. This CDR3 is CASSPELTGGKGGYTF. CDR3 nucleotides: TGTGCCAGCTCACCAGAGCTCACAGGGGGCAAGGGTGGCTACACCTTC.

The chain employs TRBV7-8 and TRBJ2-1; D is unclear. V was cut by 11 bases and J by 2 bases, with 13 bases left in between. Germline CDR1 SGHVS, CDR2 FQNEAQ. This CDR3 is built from 13 residues. CDR3 protein: CAVEELTYNEQFF. Written as DNA, the CDR3 is TGTGCCGTCGAGGAACTCACCTACAATGAGCAGTTCTTC.

This chain uses TRBV27 with TRBJ1-6; D is possibly TRBD1 (6 bases). The CDR3 runs 14 residues. Deletions cut 6 bases from V and 7 bases from J, with 13 bases between. The V gene's germline CDR1 is MNHEY and CDR2 SMNVEV (reference sequence). The CDR3 DNA follows: TGTGCCAGCAGCCGGGGGCAGAACAATTCACCCCTCCACTTT. This translates into CASSRGQNNSPLHF.

The gene calls are TRBV6-5 and TRBJ2-5, with D tentatively TRBD1 (6 bases). Trimming stripped 7 bases from V and 0 bases from J, with 15 bases between. This CDR3 comprises 15 residues. CDR1 is MNHEY and CDR2 is SVGAGI in the germline V gene. CDR3 region: CASTISGQHQETQYF. The CDR3 DNA is TGTGCCAGCACCATTTCTGGACAGCACCAAGAGACCCAGTACTTC.

The chain couples TRBV5-4 to TRBJ2-2; D gene ambiguous. V lost 4 bases to trimming and J lost 4 bases, with 11 bases between them. This CDR3 region has 14 residues. CDR1 is SGHNT, CDR2 YYREEE, per germline (reference sequence). CDR3 bases: TGTGCCAGCAGCCTTCCCTCACTCACCGGGGAGCTGTTTTTT. This gives the protein CASSLPSLTGELFF.

V and J are TRBV6-5 and TRBJ1-2, with TRBD1 matching over 9 bases. V lost 5 bases, J lost 6 bases, and 10 bases stayed unmatched. In germline, CDR1 is MNHEY, CDR2 SVGAGI. The CDR3 runs to 15 residues. The CDR3 protein is CASSMTLTGGDGYTF. DNA of the CDR3: TGTGCCAGCAGTATGACTTTGACAGGGGGAGATGGCTACACCTTC.

This clone was picked up one time. The rearrangement uses TRBV19 and TRBJ1-4, with 8 nucleotides matching TRBD1. The length of the CDR3 is 14 residues. V trimming: 6 bases; J trimming: 5 bases; junction bases outside the gene matches: 5. The V gene's germline CDR1 is LNHDA and CDR2 SQIVND (reference sequence). CDR3 residues: CASRRTGLNEKLFF. The DNA for the CDR3 is TGTGCCAGTAGGAGGACAGGGTTAAATGAAAAACTGTTTTTT.